The following is a TCR beta chain sequence with its context. In germline, CDR1 is SGHKS, CDR2 YYEKEE (reference sequence). V dropped 2 bases and J dropped 1; count of bases not matched to a gene: 5. The CDR3 is 16 amino acids. Method: immunoSEQ multiplex PCR; TCRdb's copy keeps in-frame clones and lacks some. Among around 2.1 million clones listed, 90% to 97% were seen once. This sample was taken from a study of shared clonotypes between healthy human individuals. The chain recombines TRBV5-5 with TRBJ1-4; 7 bases are shared with TRBD1. What was sequenced was naive CD4+ T cells sorted from blood. Subset noted: CD45RA+ positively selected. This receptor was obtained from a man younger than 30 in good health. The CDR3 is CASSLDRQGTNEKLFF. For the CDR3, the DNA is TGTGCCAGCAGCTTAGACAGACAGGGAACTAATGAAAAACTGTTTTTT.